This TCR beta chain originates from a study of blood T cell repertoires in COVID-19. Background on the study: Samples taken during acute and convalescent COVID-19 were collected in the United States, Italy and Spain.

Enrolment of Seattle patients took place during active infection, and they were followed longitudinally. Original methodology: Amplified reference gene primers provided the basis for estimating nucleated cell counts. The table came from immunoSEQ multiplex PCR; TCRdb's copy has only in-frame clones and leaves some out. From that table come the V and J calls and clone size; the DNA was used to work out D and trimming. This table holds 250,000 to 300,000 clones, approximately 90% found once. Specimen: peripheral blood. The TCR sequence derives from a woman between 45 and 65 years old with COVID-19, enrolled during active disease.

This CDR3 is CATTRRTGTNQPQHF. The CDR3 DNA sequence: TGTGCCACTACCCGAAGGACAGGGACCAATCAGCCCCAGCATTTT. The V and J genes are TRBV24-1 and TRBJ1-5; 8 bases are a match to TRBD1. V lost 10 bases and J lost 3; bases outside the gene matches: 10. The germline gives CDR1 KGHDR, CDR2 SFDVKD. This CDR3 region has 15 residues.